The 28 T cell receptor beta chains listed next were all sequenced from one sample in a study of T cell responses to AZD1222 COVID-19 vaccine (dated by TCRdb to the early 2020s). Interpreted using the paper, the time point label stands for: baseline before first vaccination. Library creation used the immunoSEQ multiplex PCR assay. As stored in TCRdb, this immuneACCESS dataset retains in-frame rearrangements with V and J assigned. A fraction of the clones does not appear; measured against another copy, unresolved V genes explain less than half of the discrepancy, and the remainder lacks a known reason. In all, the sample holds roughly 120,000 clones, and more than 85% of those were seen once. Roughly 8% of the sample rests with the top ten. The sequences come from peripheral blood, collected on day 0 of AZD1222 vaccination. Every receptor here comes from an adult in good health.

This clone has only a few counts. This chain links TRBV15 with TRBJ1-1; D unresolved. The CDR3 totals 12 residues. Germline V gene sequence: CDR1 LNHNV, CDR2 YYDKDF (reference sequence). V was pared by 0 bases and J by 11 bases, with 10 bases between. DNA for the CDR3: TGTGCCACCAGCAGAGATTTCGGAGGGGCTTTCTTT. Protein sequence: CATSRDFGGAFF.

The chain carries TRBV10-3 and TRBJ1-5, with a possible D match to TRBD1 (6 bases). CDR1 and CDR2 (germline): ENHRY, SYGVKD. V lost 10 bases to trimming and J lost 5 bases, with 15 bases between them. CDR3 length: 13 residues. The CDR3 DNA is TGTGCCACTACAGGGTGGATGGATCAGCCCCAGCATTTT. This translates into CATTGWMDQPQHF.

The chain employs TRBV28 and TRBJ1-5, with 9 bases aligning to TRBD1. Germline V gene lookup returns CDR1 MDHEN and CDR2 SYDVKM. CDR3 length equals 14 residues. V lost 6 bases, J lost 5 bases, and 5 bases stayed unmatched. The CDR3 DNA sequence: TGTGCCAGCAGATCGGGACAGGGAGATCAGCCCCAGCATTTT. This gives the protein CASRSGQGDQPQHF.

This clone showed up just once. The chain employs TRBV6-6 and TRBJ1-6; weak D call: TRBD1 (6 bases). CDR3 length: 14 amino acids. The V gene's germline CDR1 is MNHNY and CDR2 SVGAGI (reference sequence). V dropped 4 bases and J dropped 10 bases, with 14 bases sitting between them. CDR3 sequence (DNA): TGTGCCAGCAGTTTAGGACAGAAAAACTCACCCCTCCACTTT. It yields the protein CASSLGQKNSPLHF.

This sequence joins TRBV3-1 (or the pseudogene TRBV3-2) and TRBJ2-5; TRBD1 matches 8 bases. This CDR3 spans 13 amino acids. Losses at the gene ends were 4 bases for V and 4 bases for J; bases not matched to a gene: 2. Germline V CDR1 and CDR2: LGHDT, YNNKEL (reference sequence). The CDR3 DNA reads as TGTGCCAGCAGCCCCAGGGGGCGAGAGACCCAGTACTTC. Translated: CASSPRGRETQYF.

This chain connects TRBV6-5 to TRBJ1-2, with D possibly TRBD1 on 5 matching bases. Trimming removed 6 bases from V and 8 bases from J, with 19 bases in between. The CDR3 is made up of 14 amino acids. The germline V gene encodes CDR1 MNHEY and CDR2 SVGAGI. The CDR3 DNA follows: TGTGCCAGCAGGTACACCGGGGGTCTTAACGGCTACACCTTC. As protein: CASRYTGGLNGYTF.

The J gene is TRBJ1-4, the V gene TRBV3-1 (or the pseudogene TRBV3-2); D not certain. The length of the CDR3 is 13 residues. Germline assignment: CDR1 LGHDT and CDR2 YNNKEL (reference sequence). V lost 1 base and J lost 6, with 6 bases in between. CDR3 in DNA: TGTGCCAGCAGCCAAGTTATGGATGAAAAACTGTTTTTT. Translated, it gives CASSQVMDEKLFF.

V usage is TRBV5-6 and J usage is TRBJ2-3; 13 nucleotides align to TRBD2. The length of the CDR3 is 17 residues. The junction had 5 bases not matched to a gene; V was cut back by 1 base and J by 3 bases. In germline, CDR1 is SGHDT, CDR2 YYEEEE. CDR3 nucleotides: TGTGCCAGCAGCTTGAGACTAGCGGGAGGCGGAACAGATACGCAGTATTTT. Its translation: CASSLRLAGGGTDTQYF.

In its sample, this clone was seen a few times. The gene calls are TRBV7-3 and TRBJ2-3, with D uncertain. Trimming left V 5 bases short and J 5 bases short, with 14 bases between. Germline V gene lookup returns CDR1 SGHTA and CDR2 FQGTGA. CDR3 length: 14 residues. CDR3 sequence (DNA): TGTGCCAGCAGCCGCGCCGGGTCTGGAGATACGCAGTATTTT. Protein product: CASSRAGSGDTQYF.

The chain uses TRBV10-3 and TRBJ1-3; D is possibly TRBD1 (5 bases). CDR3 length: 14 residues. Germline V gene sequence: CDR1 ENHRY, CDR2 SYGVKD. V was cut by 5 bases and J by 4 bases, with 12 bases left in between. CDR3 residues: CAISPERQGNTIYF. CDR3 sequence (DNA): TGTGCCATCAGTCCCGAACGACAGGGAAACACCATATATTTT.

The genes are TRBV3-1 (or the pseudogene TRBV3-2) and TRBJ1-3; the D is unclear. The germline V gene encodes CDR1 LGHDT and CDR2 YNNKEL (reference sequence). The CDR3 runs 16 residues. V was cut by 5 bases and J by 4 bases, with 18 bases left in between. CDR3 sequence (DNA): TGTGCCAGCAGCGTCAAACAGTCCGGTGGAGGAAACACCATATATTTT. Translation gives CASSVKQSGGGNTIYF.

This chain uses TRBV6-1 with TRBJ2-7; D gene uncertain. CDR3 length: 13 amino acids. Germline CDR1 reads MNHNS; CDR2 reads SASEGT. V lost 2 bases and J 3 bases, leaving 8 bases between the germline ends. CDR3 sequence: CASSETPFYEQYF. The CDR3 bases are TGTGCCAGCAGTGAAACCCCCTTCTACGAGCAGTACTTC.

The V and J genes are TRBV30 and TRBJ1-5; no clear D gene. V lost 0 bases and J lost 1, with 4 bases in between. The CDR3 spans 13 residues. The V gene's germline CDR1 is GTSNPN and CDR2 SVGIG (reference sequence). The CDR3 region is CAWSVGSNQPQHF. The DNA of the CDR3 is TGTGCCTGGAGTGTTGGAAGCAATCAGCCCCAGCATTTT.

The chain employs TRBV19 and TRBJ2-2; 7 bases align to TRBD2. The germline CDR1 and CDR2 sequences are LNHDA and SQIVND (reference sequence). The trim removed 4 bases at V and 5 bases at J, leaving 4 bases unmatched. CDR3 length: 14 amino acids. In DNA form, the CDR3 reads TGTGCCAGTAGTAGCGGGAGAGAGACCGGGGAGCTGTTTTTT. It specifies CASSSGRETGELFF. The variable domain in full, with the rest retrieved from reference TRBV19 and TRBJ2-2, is DGGITQSPKYLFRKEGQNVTLSCEQNLNHDAMYWYRQDPGQGLRLIYYSQIVNDFQKGDIAEGYSVSREKKESFPLTVTSAQKNPTAFYLCASSSGRETGELFFGEGSRLTVL.

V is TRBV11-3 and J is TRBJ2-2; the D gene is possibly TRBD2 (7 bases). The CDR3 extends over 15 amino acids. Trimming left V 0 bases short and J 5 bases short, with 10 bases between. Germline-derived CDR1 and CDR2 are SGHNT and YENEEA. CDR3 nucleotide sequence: TGTGCCAGCAGCTTAGATAGGGGGGGAACCGGGGAGCTGTTTTTT. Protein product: CASSLDRGGTGELFF.

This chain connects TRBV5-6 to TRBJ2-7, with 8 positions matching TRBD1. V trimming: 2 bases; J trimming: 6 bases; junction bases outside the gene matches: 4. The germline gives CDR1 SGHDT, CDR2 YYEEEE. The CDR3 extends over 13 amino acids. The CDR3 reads CASSFQGALEQYF. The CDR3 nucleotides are TGTGCCAGCAGCTTCCAGGGGGCTCTCGAGCAGTACTTC.

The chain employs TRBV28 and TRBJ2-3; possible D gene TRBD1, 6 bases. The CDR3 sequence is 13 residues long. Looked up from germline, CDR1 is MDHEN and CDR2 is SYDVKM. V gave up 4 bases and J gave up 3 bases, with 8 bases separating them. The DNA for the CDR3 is TGTGCCAGCAGTTACAGGGATACAGATACGCAGTATTTT. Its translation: CASSYRDTDTQYF. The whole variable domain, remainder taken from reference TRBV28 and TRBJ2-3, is DVKVTQSSRYLVKRTGEKVFLECVQDMDHENMFWYRQDPGLGLRLIYFSYDVKMKEKGDIPEGYSVSREKKERFSLILESASTNQTSMYLCASSYRDTDTQYFGPGTRLTVL.

In DNA form, the CDR3 reads TGTGCCAGCCGCCCCCGGGACGCCGTCTCCTACGAGCAGTACTTC. As protein: CASRPRDAVSYEQYF. The chain links TRBV21-1 to TRBJ2-7. TRBV21-1 is annotated as a pseudogene. The CDR3 has 15 residues.

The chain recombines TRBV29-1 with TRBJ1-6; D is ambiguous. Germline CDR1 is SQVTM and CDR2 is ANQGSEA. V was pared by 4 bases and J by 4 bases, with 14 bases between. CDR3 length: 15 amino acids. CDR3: CSVAKAPNYNSPLHF. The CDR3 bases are TGCAGCGTTGCCAAGGCCCCCAATTATAATTCACCCCTCCACTTT.

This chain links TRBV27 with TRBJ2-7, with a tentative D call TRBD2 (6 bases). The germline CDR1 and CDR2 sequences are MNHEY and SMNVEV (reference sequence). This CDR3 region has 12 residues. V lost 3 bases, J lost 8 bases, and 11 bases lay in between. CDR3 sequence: CASSFPGLQQYF. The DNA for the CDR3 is TGTGCCAGCAGTTTCCCGGGACTGCAGCAGTACTTC.

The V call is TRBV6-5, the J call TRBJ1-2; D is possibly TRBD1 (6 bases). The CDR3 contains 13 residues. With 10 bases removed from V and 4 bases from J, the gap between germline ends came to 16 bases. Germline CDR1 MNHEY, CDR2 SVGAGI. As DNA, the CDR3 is TGTGCCATCACTACAGGGTCCATCTATGGCTACACCTTC. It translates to CAITTGSIYGYTF.

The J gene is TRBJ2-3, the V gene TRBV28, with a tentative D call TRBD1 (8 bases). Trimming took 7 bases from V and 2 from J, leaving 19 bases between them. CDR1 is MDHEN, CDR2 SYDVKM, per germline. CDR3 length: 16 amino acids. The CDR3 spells CASISERDRPTDTQYF. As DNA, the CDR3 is TGTGCCAGCATCAGCGAGCGGGACAGGCCCACAGATACGCAGTATTTT.

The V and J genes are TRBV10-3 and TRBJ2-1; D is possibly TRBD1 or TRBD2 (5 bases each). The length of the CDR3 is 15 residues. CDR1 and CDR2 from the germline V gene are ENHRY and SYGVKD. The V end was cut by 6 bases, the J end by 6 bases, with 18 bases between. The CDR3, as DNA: TGTGCCATCAGGCAGGGACCTCCCCGCCCCAATGAGCAGTTCTTC. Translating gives CAIRQGPPRPNEQFF.

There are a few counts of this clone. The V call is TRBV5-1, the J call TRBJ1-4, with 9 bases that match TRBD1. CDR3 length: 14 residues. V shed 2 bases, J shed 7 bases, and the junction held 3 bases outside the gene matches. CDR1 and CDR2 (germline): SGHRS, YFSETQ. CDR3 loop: CASSLQGAGEKLFF. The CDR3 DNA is TGCGCCAGCAGCTTACAGGGGGCGGGTGAAAAACTGTTTTTT.

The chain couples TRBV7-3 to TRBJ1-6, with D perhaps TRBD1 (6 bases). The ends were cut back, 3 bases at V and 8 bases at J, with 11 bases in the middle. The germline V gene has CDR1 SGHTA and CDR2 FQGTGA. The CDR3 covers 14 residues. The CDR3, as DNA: TGTGCCAGCAGCTTGGAGTACAGGGATTCACCCCTCCACTTT. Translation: CASSLEYRDSPLHF.

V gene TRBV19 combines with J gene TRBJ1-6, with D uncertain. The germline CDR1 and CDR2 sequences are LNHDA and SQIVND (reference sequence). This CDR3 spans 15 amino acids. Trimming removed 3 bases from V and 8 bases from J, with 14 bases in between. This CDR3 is CASSMRDTGYSPLHF. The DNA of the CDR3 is TGTGCCAGTAGTATGAGGGATACGGGGTATTCACCCCTCCACTTT.

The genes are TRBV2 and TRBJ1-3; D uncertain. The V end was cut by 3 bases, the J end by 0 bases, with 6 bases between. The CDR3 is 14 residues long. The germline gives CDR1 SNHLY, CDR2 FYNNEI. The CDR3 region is CASSEASSGNTIYF. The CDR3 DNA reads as TGTGCCAGCAGTGAGGCGAGCTCTGGAAACACCATATATTTT.

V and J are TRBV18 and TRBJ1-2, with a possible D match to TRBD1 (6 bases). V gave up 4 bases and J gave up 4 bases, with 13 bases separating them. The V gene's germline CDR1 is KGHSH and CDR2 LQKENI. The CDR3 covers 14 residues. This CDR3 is CASSLQQGTYGYTF. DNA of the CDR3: TGTGCCAGCTCACTACAACAGGGTACCTATGGCTACACCTTC.